Below are 30 T cell receptor beta chains sequenced from a single sample in a study of cytomegalovirus exposure and HLA in healthy donors. Primers included in the PCR were 60 Vbeta and 13 Jbeta primers. Produced via immunoSEQ multiplex PCR; TCRdb's table is partial and in-frame only. The sample holds some 120,000 clones; 80% are singletons and the top ten take approximately 0.22%. Material for sequencing was PBMCs. Receptors originate from a man between 45 and 60 years old in good health and CMV-seronegative.

This rearrangement joins TRBV28 to TRBJ2-7; the D gene is possibly TRBD1 (6 bases). Germline V lookup: CDR1 MDHEN, CDR2 SYDVKM. Trimming took 5 bases from V and 6 from J, leaving 17 bases between them. This CDR3 has 14 amino acids. The CDR3 DNA reads TGTGCCAGCAGTCCCCGGGACACTTTCGGCGAGCAGTACTTC. It is translated as CASSPRDTFGEQYF.

This clone was counted a few times. The chain is built from TRBV7-9 and TRBJ1-5; 9 bases agree with TRBD1. With 6 bases clipped from V and 7 bases from J, the junction kept 7 bases outside the gene matches. This CDR3 is 14 amino acids long. Germline loops: CDR1 SEHNR, CDR2 FQNEAQ (reference sequence). The CDR3 DNA is TGTGCCAGCAGTCGTACAGGGACAGGGCAGCCCCAGCATTTT. This translates into CASSRTGTGQPQHF.

This sequence joins TRBV7-8 and TRBJ2-7; 7 nucleotides line up with TRBD1. Germline CDR1 and CDR2: SGHVS and FQNEAQ. J was trimmed by 0 bases and V by 4 bases; bases with no gene match: 9. CDR3 length: 16 residues. CDR3 in amino acids: CASSSPDRSLSYEQYF. Written as DNA, the CDR3 is TGTGCCAGCAGCTCCCCGGACAGGTCCCTCTCCTACGAGCAGTACTTC.

V is TRBV2 and J is TRBJ1-1; D is possibly TRBD1 (5 bases). Germline-derived CDR1 and CDR2 are SNHLY and FYNNEI. There are 15 residues in the CDR3. Between the trimmed V and J ends, which lost 7 bases and 0 bases, there was a span of 15 bases. This CDR3 is CASIGAGIMNTEAFF. In DNA, the CDR3 is TGTGCCAGCATTGGGGCAGGCATAATGAACACTGAAGCTTTCTTT.

This clone came up once. V and J are TRBV25-1 and TRBJ1-2; D ambiguous. Germline loops: CDR1 MGHDK, CDR2 SYGVNS. V lost 2 bases and J lost 8, with 21 bases in between. CDR3 length equals 16 residues. In nucleotides, the CDR3 is TGTGCCAGCAGTGAAAATCTTGGCAGAAGCGGAGAGGGCTACACCTTC. Protein sequence: CASSENLGRSGEGYTF.

The chain employs TRBV19 and TRBJ1-1; TRBD1 matches 9 bases. This CDR3 region has 14 residues. Germline values: CDR1 LNHDA, CDR2 SQIVND (reference sequence). The J segment lost 7 bases and the V segment lost 6 bases, leaving 9 bases of the junction unmatched. The CDR3 loop reads CASSLGQGALEAFF. DNA for the CDR3: TGTGCCAGTAGCCTGGGACAGGGAGCCCTTGAAGCTTTCTTT. Complete variable domain (other parts from reference TRBV19 and TRBJ1-1): DGGITQSPKYLFRKEGQNVTLSCEQNLNHDAMYWYRQDPGQGLRLIYYSQIVNDFQKGDIAEGYSVSREKKESFPLTVTSAQKNPTAFYLCASSLGQGALEAFFGQGTRLTVV.

The rearrangement joins TRBV2 to TRBJ1-1; 12 bases map to TRBD1. Unmatched junction bases numbered 17, after V lost 6 bases and J lost 0 bases. The CDR3 has 20 amino acids. CDR1 is SNHLY and CDR2 is FYNNEI in the germline V gene. For the CDR3, the DNA is TGTGCCAGCAGGGTCCCGGGACAGGGGGCGGTAGCAAGGATGAACACTGAAGCTTTCTTT. Its protein product is CASRVPGQGAVARMNTEAFF.

The chain recombines TRBV9 with TRBJ1-1; TRBD1 matches at 7 bases. The J segment lost 1 base and the V segment lost 3 bases, leaving 9 bases of the junction unmatched. Germline V lookup: CDR1 SGDLS, CDR2 YYNGEE. This CDR3 has 16 amino acids. CDR3 bases: TGTGCCAGCAGCGCATCGCCGGGACAGCCGAACACTGAAGCTTTCTTT. This translates into CASSASPGQPNTEAFF.

V gene TRBV2 combines with J gene TRBJ1-1; a weak D match, TRBD1 (5 bases). The V and J ends lost 6 bases and 1 base respectively, with 12 bases between them. This CDR3 region has 14 residues. The germline CDR1 and CDR2 sequences are SNHLY and FYNNEI. The CDR3 DNA sequence: TGTGCCAGCAGCGAGGACATTGGGAACACTGAAGCTTTCTTT. It specifies CASSEDIGNTEAFF.

This chain links TRBV19 with TRBJ1-1; D gene uncertain. Trimming removed 7 bases from V and 1 base from J, with 16 bases in between. This CDR3 is 15 amino acids long. Germline CDR1 and CDR2: LNHDA and SQIVND (reference sequence). DNA of the CDR3: TGTGCCAGTACCCTAGACCTTGGGTGGAACACTGAAGCTTTCTTT. Its protein is CASTLDLGWNTEAFF.

V and J are TRBV11-1 and TRBJ2-7; 9 bases fit TRBD1. Germline assignment: CDR1 SGHAT and CDR2 FQDESV (reference sequence). V shed 1 base, J shed 3 bases, and the junction held 4 bases outside the gene matches. The CDR3 covers 15 residues. For the CDR3, the DNA is TGTGCCAGCAGCTTAGGTACAGGGGGCTTCTACGAGCAGTACTTC. This encodes CASSLGTGGFYEQYF.

V and J are TRBV19 and TRBJ1-4, with D possibly TRBD1 on 5 matching bases. V was cut by 1 base and J by 6 bases, with 18 bases left in between. CDR3 length equals 17 residues. In germline, CDR1 is LNHDA, CDR2 SQIVND (reference sequence). The CDR3: CASSIGPRVGLHEKLFF. The CDR3 bases are TGTGCCAGTAGTATAGGCCCCAGGGTCGGTCTCCATGAAAAACTGTTTTTT.

The chain links TRBV7-3 to TRBJ2-5; D is possibly TRBD2 (7 bases). The V and J ends lost 2 bases and 2 bases respectively, with 18 bases between them. The germline CDR1 and CDR2 sequences are SGHTA and FQGTGA. The CDR3 is 17 amino acids. The CDR3 loop reads CASSLGITKGGQETQYF. The CDR3 coding sequence is TGTGCCAGCAGCTTAGGCATCACCAAGGGGGGGCAAGAGACCCAGTACTTC. The entire variable domain, with the rest obtained from reference TRBV7-3 and TRBJ2-5, is as follows: GAGVSQTPSNKVTEKGKYVELRCDPISGHTALYWYRQSLGQGPEFLIYFQGTGAADDSGLPNDRFFAVRPEGSVSTLKIQRTERGDSAVYLCASSLGITKGGQETQYFGPGTRLLVL.

This rearrangement joins TRBV9 to TRBJ2-1; TRBD2 matches at 10 bases. The CDR3 contains 16 residues. Trimming took 3 bases from V and 8 from J; bases not matched to a gene: 11. Germline V gene sequence: CDR1 SGDLS, CDR2 YYNGEE. The CDR3 region is CASSGLAGGWGHEQFF. For the CDR3, the DNA is TGTGCCAGCAGCGGACTAGCGGGTGGATGGGGTCATGAGCAGTTCTTC.

The V and J genes are TRBV23-1 and TRBJ2-6, with unresolved D. TRBV23-1 is sorted into the ORF group, with uncertain function. Trimming stripped 0 bases from V and 1 base from J, with 19 bases between. This CDR3 is built from 20 residues. The CDR3 sequence: CASSQSCPVGAESGANVLTF. The CDR3 DNA reads TGCGCCAGCAGTCAATCATGCCCCGTAGGAGCCGAATCTGGGGCCAACGTCCTGACTTTC.

The chain uses TRBV9 and TRBJ1-1, with a tentative D call TRBD1 (5 bases). V dropped 4 bases and J dropped 2 bases, with 9 bases sitting between them. Germline assignment: CDR1 SGDLS and CDR2 YYNGEE. The CDR3 is made up of 13 amino acids. CDR3 bases: TGTGCCAGCAGCTTAAGGGGTAACACTGAAGCTTTCTTT. Amino acids: CASSLRGNTEAFF.

This clone was seen only a few times. V gene TRBV14 combines with J gene TRBJ2-7, with a possible D match to TRBD1 (5 bases). The germline V and J ends were trimmed by 5 bases and 5 bases, with 19 bases remaining between them. CDR3 length: 15 amino acids. Germline values: CDR1 SGHDN, CDR2 FVKESK. The CDR3 reads CASSYQGHFLDEQYF. As DNA, the CDR3 is TGTGCCAGCAGCTATCAGGGCCACTTCTTGGACGAGCAGTACTTC.

J is TRBJ2-3 and V is TRBV13; 11 positions agree with TRBD2. After removal of 4 bases from V and 2 bases from J, the junction contained 8 bases not matched to a gene. The CDR3 covers 17 residues. From germline, CDR1 is PRHDT and CDR2 FYEKMQ (reference sequence). The CDR3, as DNA: TGTGCCAGCAGCTCGCCGACTAGCGGGGATGCCACAGATACGCAGTATTTT. Its translation: CASSSPTSGDATDTQYF.

Notes on this clone: The junction shows a germline mismatch at one end, possibly a read error. The rearrangement links TRBV5-1 to TRBJ2-3, with no clear D. CDR3 length: 14 residues. CDR1 is SGHRS, CDR2 YFSETQ, per germline. Here the CDR3 DNA reads TGCGCCAGCAGCTTGGACTACGGCACAAATACGCAGTATTTT. Protein product: CASSLDYGTNTQYF.

The rearrangement joins TRBV19 to TRBJ2-7; D not certain. The CDR3 is made up of 12 amino acids. CDR1 LNHDA and CDR2 SQIVND come from the germline V gene (reference sequence). Trimming cost V 3 bases and J 4 bases, with 7 bases left between them. For the CDR3, the DNA is TGTGCCAGTAGTATGAACGGTTACGAGCAGTACTTC. Translated, it gives CASSMNGYEQYF.

The CDR3 loop reads CATSRDKGTGNQPQHF. CDR3 bases: TGTGCCACCAGCAGAGATAAAGGGACAGGGAATCAGCCCCAGCATTTT. The chain combines TRBV15 with TRBJ1-5; 9 positions match TRBD1. Germline loops: CDR1 LNHNV, CDR2 YYDKDF (reference sequence). The CDR3 runs 16 residues. The V and J ends lost 0 bases and 4 bases, in that order; junction bases with no gene match: 4.

This chain links TRBV11-2 with TRBJ1-1; D is unresolved. V lost 2 bases, J lost 3 bases, and 4 bases lay in between. CDR1 is SGHAT, CDR2 FQNNGV, per germline. This CDR3 has 12 amino acids. The chain's CDR3 is CASSLSDTEAFF. The CDR3 region has the DNA TGTGCCAGCAGCTTATCGGACACTGAAGCTTTCTTT. Full variable domain (rest looked up from reference TRBV11-2 and TRBJ1-1): EAGVAQSPRYKIIEKRQSVAFWCNPISGHATLYWYQQILGQGPKLLIQFQNNGVVDDSQLPKDRFSAERLKGVDSTLKIQPAKLEDSAVYLCASSLSDTEAFFGQGTRLTVV.

V is TRBV15 and J is TRBJ2-1; 13 nucleotides agree with TRBD2. The trim removed 1 base at V and 4 bases at J, leaving 7 bases unmatched. The CDR3 is 18 residues long. Germline values: CDR1 LNHNV, CDR2 YYDKDF (reference sequence). CDR3 DNA sequence: TGTGCCACCAGCAGAGGCGGGACTAGCGGGGCGTATTACAATGAGCAGTTCTTC. Translating gives CATSRGGTSGAYYNEQFF.

The gene calls are TRBV4-2 and TRBJ2-7, with 11 nucleotides matching TRBD2. The CDR3 spans 16 residues. Germline V gene data show CDR1 as LGHNA and CDR2 as YNFKEQ. Trimming at V came to 2 bases and at J to 7 bases, leaving 10 bases not matched to a gene. The CDR3 reads CASSQNLAGGRREQYF. The CDR3 DNA sequence: TGTGCCAGCAGCCAAAATTTAGCGGGAGGGAGAAGGGAGCAGTACTTC.

J is TRBJ1-5 and V is TRBV9; 7 positions match TRBD1. J lost 2 bases, V lost 4 bases, and 3 bases had no gene match. The V gene's germline CDR1 is SGDLS and CDR2 YYNGEE. This CDR3 spans 14 amino acids. CDR3 DNA: TGTGCCAGCAGCCAAACAGGGGGCAATCAGCCCCAGCATTTT. It yields the protein CASSQTGGNQPQHF.

The chain links TRBV28 to TRBJ2-7, with TRBD1 matching 8 bases. Germline CDR1 and CDR2: MDHEN and SYDVKM. CDR3 size: 12 residues. The J segment lost 5 bases and the V segment lost 7 bases, leaving 4 bases of the junction unmatched. CDR3 sequence reads: CASIGDRHEQYF. The DNA of the CDR3 is TGTGCCAGCATCGGGGACAGGCACGAGCAGTACTTC.

A word on this clone: The same CDR3 is also encoded by other DNA sequences in this sample. The chain couples TRBV6-5 to TRBJ2-5, with D hard to call. The CDR3 is 14 amino acids. Per germline, CDR1 MNHEY and CDR2 SVGAGI. V gave up 0 bases and J gave up 5 bases, with 10 bases separating them. The chain's CDR3 is CASSYSPGGETQYF. The CDR3 DNA reads as TGTGCCAGCAGTTACTCCCCAGGTGGGGAGACCCAGTACTTC.

This clone occurred once. The gene calls are TRBV19 and TRBJ1-5, with 7 positions matching TRBD1. Germline CDR1 LNHDA, CDR2 SQIVND (reference sequence). V was clipped by 6 bases and J by 6 bases; unmatched bases: 14. The length of the CDR3 is 16 residues. The CDR3 region has the DNA TGTGCCAGTAGGATGGTAGGGACAGAATCAGGTCAGCCCCAGCATTTT. Protein product: CASRMVGTESGQPQHF.

V is TRBV27 and J is TRBJ1-6; no clear D. The V end lost 5 bases, the J end lost 9 bases, and 14 bases lay between the germline ends. This CDR3 spans 14 amino acids. The germline V gene encodes CDR1 MNHEY and CDR2 SMNVEV (reference sequence). Written as DNA, the CDR3 is TGTGCCAGCAGTCTTAGAAACGAGGGTTCACCCCTCCACTTT. Amino acid sequence: CASSLRNEGSPLHF.

The rearrangement joins TRBV19 to TRBJ1-2; possibly TRBD1 for D (6 bases). V lost 3 bases and J lost 8, with 16 bases in between. This CDR3 spans 14 amino acids. CDR1 and CDR2 (germline): LNHDA, SQIVND (reference sequence). The CDR3 DNA follows: TGTGCCAGTAGTATTAACACAGGGTCGGACGGCTACACCTTC. It translates to CASSINTGSDGYTF.